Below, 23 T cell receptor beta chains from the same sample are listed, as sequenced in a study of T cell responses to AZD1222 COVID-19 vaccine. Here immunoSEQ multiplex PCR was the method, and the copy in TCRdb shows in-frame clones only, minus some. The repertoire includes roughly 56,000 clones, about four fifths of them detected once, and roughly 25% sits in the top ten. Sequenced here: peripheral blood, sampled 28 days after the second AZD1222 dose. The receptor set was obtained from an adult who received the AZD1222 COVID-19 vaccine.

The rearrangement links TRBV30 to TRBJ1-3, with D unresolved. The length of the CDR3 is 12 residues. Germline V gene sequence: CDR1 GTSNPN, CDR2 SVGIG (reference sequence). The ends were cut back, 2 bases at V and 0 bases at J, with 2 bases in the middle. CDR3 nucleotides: TGTGCCTGGAGTAGCTCTGGAAACACCATATATTTT. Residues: CAWSSSGNTIYF.

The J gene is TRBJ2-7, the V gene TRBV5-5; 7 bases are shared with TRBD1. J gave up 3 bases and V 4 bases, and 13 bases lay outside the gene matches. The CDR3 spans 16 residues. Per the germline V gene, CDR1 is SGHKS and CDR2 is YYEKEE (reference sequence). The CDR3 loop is CASSRTTGTFHYEQYF. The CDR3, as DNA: TGTGCCAGCAGCAGAACGACAGGGACCTTTCACTACGAGCAGTACTTC.

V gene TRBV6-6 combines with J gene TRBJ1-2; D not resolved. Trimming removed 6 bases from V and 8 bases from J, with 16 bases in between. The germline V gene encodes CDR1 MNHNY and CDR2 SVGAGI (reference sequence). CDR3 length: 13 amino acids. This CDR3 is CASSDTEAYGYTF. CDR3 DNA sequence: TGTGCCAGCAGCGATACAGAAGCCTACGGCTACACCTTC.

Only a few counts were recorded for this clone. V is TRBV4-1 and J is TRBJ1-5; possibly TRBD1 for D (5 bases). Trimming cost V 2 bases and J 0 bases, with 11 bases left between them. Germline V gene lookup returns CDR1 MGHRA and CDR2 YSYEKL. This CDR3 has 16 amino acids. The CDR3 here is CASSQFSGSSNQPQHF. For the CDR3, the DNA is TGCGCCAGCAGCCAATTTTCAGGGTCTAGCAATCAGCCCCAGCATTTT.

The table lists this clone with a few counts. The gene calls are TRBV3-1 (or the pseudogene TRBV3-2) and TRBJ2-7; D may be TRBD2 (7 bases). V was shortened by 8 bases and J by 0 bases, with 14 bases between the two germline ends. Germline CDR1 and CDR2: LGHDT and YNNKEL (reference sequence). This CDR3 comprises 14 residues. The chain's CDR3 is CASHREGSSYEQYF. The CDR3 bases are TGTGCCAGCCACAGGGAGGGAAGCTCCTACGAGCAGTACTTC.

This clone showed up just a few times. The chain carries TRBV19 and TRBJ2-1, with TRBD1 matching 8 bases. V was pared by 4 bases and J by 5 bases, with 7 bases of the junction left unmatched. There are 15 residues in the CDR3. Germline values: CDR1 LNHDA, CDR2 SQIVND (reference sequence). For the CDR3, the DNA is TGTGCCAGTAGTACGGACAGGGTTCGGGACAATGAGCAGTTCTTC. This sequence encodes CASSTDRVRDNEQFF.

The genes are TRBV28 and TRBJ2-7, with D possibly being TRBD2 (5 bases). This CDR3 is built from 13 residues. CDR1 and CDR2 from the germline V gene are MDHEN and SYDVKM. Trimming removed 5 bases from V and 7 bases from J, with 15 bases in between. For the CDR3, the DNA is TGTGCCAGCAGTCGGGGTGAGATCGAGGAGCAGTACTTC. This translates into CASSRGEIEEQYF.

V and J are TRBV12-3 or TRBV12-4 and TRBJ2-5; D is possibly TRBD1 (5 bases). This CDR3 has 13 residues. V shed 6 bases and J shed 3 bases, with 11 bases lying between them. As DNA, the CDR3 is TGTGCCAGCAGCCCCGGCAGGGAAGAGACCCAGTACTTC. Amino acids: CASSPGREETQYF.

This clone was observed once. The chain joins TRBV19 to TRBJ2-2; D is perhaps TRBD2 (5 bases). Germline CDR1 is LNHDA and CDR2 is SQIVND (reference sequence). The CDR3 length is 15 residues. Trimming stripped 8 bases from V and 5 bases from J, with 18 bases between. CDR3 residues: CASDRGLIRTGELFF. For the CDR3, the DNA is TGTGCCAGTGACCGAGGACTGATTAGGACCGGGGAGCTGTTTTTT. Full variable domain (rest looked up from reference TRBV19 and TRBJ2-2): DGGITQSPKYLFRKEGQNVTLSCEQNLNHDAMYWYRQDPGQGLRLIYYSQIVNDFQKGDIAEGYSVSREKKESFPLTVTSAQKNPTAFYLCASDRGLIRTGELFFGEGSRLTVL.

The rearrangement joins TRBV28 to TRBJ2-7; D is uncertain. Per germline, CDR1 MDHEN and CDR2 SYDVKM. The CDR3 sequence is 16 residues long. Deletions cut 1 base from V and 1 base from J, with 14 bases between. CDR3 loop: CASSLYSYARSYEQYF. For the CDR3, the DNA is TGTGCCAGCAGTTTATACTCCTACGCGCGTTCCTACGAGCAGTACTTC.

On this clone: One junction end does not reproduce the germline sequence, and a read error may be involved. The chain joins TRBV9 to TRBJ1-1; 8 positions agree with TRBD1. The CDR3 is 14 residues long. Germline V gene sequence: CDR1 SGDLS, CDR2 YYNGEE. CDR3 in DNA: TGTGCCAGCAGCGTAGAAAATGGGAGGACAGGGATTTCCTTT. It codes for CASSVENGRTGISF.

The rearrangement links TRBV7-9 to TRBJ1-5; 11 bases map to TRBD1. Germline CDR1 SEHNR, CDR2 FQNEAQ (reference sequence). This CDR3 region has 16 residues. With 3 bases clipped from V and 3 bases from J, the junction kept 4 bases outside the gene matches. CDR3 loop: CASSFGQGAVNQPQHF. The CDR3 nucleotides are TGTGCCAGCAGCTTTGGACAGGGGGCCGTCAATCAGCCCCAGCATTTT.

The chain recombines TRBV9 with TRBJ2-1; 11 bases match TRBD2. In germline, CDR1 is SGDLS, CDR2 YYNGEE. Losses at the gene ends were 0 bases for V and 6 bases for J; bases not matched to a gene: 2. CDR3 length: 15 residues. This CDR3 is CASSVVAGGPNEQFF. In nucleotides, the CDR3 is TGTGCCAGCAGCGTAGTAGCGGGAGGGCCCAATGAGCAGTTCTTC.

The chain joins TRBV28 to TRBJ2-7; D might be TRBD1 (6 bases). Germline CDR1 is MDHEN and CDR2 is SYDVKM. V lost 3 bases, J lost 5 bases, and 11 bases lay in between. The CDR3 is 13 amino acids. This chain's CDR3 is CASSLMNRDEQYF. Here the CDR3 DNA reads TGTGCCAGCAGTTTGATGAACAGGGACGAGCAGTACTTC.

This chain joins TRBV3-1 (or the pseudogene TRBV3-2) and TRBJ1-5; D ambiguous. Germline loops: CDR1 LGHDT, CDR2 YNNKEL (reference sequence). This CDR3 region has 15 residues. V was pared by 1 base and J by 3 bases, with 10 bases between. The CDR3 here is CASSQGSNPNQPQHF. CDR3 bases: TGTGCCAGCAGCCAAGGCAGTAACCCCAATCAGCCCCAGCATTTT.

CDR3 sequence: CASSEDRASSGNTIYF. Written as DNA, the CDR3 is TGTGCCAGCAGCGAAGACAGGGCGAGCTCTGGAAACACCATATATTTT. The chain has TRBV7-2 and TRBJ1-3; 7 nucleotides line up with TRBD1. The CDR3 is made up of 16 amino acids. Germline V gene data show CDR1 as SGHTA and CDR2 as FQGNSA. The V segment lost 5 bases and the J segment 0 bases; nucleotides outside the gene matches: 7.

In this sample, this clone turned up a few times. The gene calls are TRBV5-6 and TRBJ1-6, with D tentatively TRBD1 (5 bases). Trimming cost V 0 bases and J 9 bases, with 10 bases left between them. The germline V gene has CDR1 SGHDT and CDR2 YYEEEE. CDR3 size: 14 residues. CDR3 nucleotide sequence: TGTGCCAGCAGCTTGGGTCAGGGTAGTTCACCCCTCCACTTT. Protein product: CASSLGQGSSPLHF. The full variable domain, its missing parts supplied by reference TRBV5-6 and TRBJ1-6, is DAGVTQSPTHLIKTRGQQVTLRCSPKSGHDTVSWYQQALGQGPQFIFQYYEEEERQRGNFPDRFSGHQFPNYSSELNVNALLLGDSALYLCASSLGQGSSPLHFGNGTRLTVT.

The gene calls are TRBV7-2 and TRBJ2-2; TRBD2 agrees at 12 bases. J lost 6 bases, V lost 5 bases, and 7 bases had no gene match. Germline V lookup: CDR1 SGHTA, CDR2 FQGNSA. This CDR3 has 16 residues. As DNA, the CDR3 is TGTGCCAGCAGCGGACGACTAGCGGGAGATGCCGGGGAGCTGTTTTTT. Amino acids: CASSGRLAGDAGELFF.

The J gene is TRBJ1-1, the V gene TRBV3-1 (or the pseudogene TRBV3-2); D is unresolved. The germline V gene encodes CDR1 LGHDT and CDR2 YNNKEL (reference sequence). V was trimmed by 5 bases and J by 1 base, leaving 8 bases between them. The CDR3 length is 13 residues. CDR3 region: CASSSKSNTEAFF. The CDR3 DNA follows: TGTGCCAGCAGCTCCAAATCGAACACTGAAGCTTTCTTT.

The CDR3 sequence is CASSPGGMLGNEQFF. CDR3 coding DNA: TGCGCCAGCAGCCCTGGCGGGATGCTAGGGAATGAGCAGTTCTTC. The chain recombines TRBV5-1 with TRBJ2-1; D might be TRBD2 (6 bases). V lost 4 bases and J 7 bases, leaving 18 bases between the germline ends. CDR1 SGHRS and CDR2 YFSETQ come from the germline V gene. This CDR3 region has 15 residues.

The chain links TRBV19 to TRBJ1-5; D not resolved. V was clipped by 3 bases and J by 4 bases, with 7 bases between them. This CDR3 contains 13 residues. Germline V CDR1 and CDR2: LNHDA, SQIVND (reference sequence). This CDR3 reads CASSMQRNQPQHF. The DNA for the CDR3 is TGTGCCAGTAGTATGCAAAGAAATCAGCCCCAGCATTTT.

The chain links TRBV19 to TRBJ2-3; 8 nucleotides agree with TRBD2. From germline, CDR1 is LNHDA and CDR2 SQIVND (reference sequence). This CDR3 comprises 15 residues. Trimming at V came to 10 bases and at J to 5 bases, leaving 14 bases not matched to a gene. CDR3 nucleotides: TGTGCCACCCAACCCCGGGGGGGGGCAGGAGATACGCAGTATTTT. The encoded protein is CATQPRGGAGDTQYF.

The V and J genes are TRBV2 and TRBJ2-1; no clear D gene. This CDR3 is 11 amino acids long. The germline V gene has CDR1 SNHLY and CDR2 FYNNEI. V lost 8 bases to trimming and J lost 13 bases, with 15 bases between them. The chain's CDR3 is CASSETWGQFF. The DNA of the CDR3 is TGTGCCAGCTCCGAAACCTGGGGACAGTTCTTC.